The 28 T cell receptor beta chains given below trace back to one sample, sequenced in a study of OX40 agonist ivuxolimab in advanced cancers. Profiling relied on immunoSEQ multiplex PCR, and the TCRdb table lists in-frame clones only, not all of them. The sample has approximately 82,000 clones; over 85% are singletons. The sequences come from CD4+ or CD8+ T cells sorted from blood, collected in a trial of the OX40 agonist ivuxolimab. These receptor sequences come from an adult with an advanced solid tumor such as melanoma, head and neck, liver or kidney cancer.

The chain employs TRBV11-2 and TRBJ1-2; D is ambiguous. Trimming stripped 0 bases from V and 1 base from J, with 6 bases between. There are 14 residues in the CDR3. CDR1 is SGHAT and CDR2 is FQNNGV in the germline V gene. DNA of the CDR3: TGTGCCAGCAGCTTAGATCAGATTAACTATGGCTACACCTTC. It translates to CASSLDQINYGYTF.

V usage is TRBV29-1 and J usage is TRBJ2-7, with 10 positions matching TRBD2. Germline assignment: CDR1 SQVTM and CDR2 ANQGSEA. This CDR3 is built from 15 residues. With V trimmed by 4 bases and J by 3 bases, 9 bases remained unmatched. The CDR3 DNA is TGCAGCGTTGTGCAAGCGGGAGGGCCCAACTACGAGCAGTACTTC. It yields the protein CSVVQAGGPNYEQYF.

This chain joins TRBV19 and TRBJ1-1; the match to TRBD1 covers 7 bases. Germline CDR1 reads LNHDA; CDR2 reads SQIVND (reference sequence). The CDR3 runs 17 residues. Germline trimming cut 0 bases from V and 0 bases from J; bases unmatched to any gene: 7. DNA for the CDR3: TGTGCCAGTAGTATAGAGTGGACAGGCCACTTGAACACTGAAGCTTTCTTT. It yields the protein CASSIEWTGHLNTEAFF.

This chain uses TRBV10-2 with TRBJ1-3; D unresolved. This CDR3 is 14 amino acids long. The germline V gene encodes CDR1 WSHSY and CDR2 SAAADI. V shed 3 bases and J shed 5 bases, with 11 bases lying between them. CDR3 DNA sequence: TGCGCCAGCAGTGATTTGGGTGTGAGAAACACCATATATTTT. This sequence encodes CASSDLGVRNTIYF.

As regards this clone: The junction does not match germline at one end; this may be a read error. The chain joins TRBV30 to TRBJ1-2, with D hard to call. Germline V gives CDR1 GTSNPN, CDR2 SVGIG (reference sequence). There are 11 residues in the CDR3. The CDR3 bases are TGTGCCTGGAGTGTAGAACGGCAGTCAGTCTTC. It is translated as CAWSVERQSVF.

The chain carries TRBV19 and TRBJ1-1, with D unresolved. Trimming removed 7 bases at V and 0 bases at J, with 3 bases between. The CDR3 has 11 amino acids. Per germline, CDR1 LNHDA and CDR2 SQIVND (reference sequence). As DNA, the CDR3 is TGTGCCAGTATCGTGAACACTGAAGCTTTCTTT. Its protein is CASIVNTEAFF. Drawing the rest from reference TRBV19 and TRBJ1-1, the complete variable domain is DGGITQSPKYLFRKEGQNVTLSCEQNLNHDAMYWYRQDPGQGLRLIYYSQIVNDFQKGDIAEGYSVSREKKESFPLTVTSAQKNPTAFYLCASIVNTEAFFGQGTRLTVV.

The sample holds one count of this clone. The chain links TRBV7-9 to TRBJ2-7, with TRBD2 matching over 10 bases. This CDR3 is built from 18 residues. In germline, CDR1 is SEHNR, CDR2 FQNEAQ (reference sequence). The J segment lost 4 bases and the V segment lost 5 bases, leaving 17 bases of the junction unmatched. The CDR3 DNA is TGTGCCAGCAGCCCCTCGCCAGGGTGGACTAGCGGTGCGTACGAGCAGTACTTC. Translating gives CASSPSPGWTSGAYEQYF. Variable domain in full (rest from reference TRBV7-9 and TRBJ2-7): DTGVSQNPRHKITKRGQNVTFRCDPISEHNRLYWYRQTLGQGPEFLTYFQNEAQLEKSRLLSDRFSAERPKGSFSTLEIQRTEQGDSAMYLCASSPSPGWTSGAYEQYFGPGTRLTVT.

This clone has just a few counts. The chain recombines TRBV19 with TRBJ1-4, with D unresolved. CDR3 length: 15 amino acids. The germline V gene has CDR1 LNHDA and CDR2 SQIVND (reference sequence). Trimming cost V 7 bases and J 7 bases, with 19 bases left between them. Here the CDR3 DNA reads TGTGCCAGTACTAATACAGCGGGATACGGTGAAAAACTGTTTTTT. Its translation: CASTNTAGYGEKLFF. The entire variable domain, with the rest obtained from reference TRBV19 and TRBJ1-4, is as follows: DGGITQSPKYLFRKEGQNVTLSCEQNLNHDAMYWYRQDPGQGLRLIYYSQIVNDFQKGDIAEGYSVSREKKESFPLTVTSAQKNPTAFYLCASTNTAGYGEKLFFGSGTQLSVL.

CDR3 nucleotide sequence: TGTGCCAGCAGCTTGGACTACTCCTACGAGCAGTACTTC. Translation gives CASSLDYSYEQYF. The genes are TRBV5-4 and TRBJ2-5, with no clear D. The J call may be mistaken, given a closer DNA end match to TRBJ2-7. Germline V gives CDR1 SGHNT, CDR2 YYREEE (reference sequence). CDR3 size: 13 residues.

The J gene is TRBJ1-2, the V gene TRBV19; D gene ambiguous. With 3 bases removed from V and 5 bases from J, the gap between germline ends came to 10 bases. Germline V gene data show CDR1 as LNHDA and CDR2 as SQIVND (reference sequence). This CDR3 region has 13 residues. Written as DNA, the CDR3 is TGTGCCAGTAGTATTCCGGAATATTATGGCTACACCTTC. It encodes CASSIPEYYGYTF.

As DNA, the CDR3 is TGTGCCAGCAGCTTAGGCCAGGGGGCGCTCCACTACGAGCAGTACTTC. Its protein is CASSLGQGALHYEQYF. The chain carries TRBV11-3 and TRBJ2-7; 8 bases map to TRBD1. Germline V gives CDR1 SGHNT, CDR2 YENEEA. The CDR3 spans 16 residues. V shed 1 base, J shed 3 bases, and the junction held 8 bases outside the gene matches.

The rearrangement joins TRBV10-1 to TRBJ2-1, with unresolved D. Germline V lookup: CDR1 WNHNN, CDR2 SYGVQD (reference sequence). Trimming stripped 2 bases from V and 9 bases from J, with 14 bases between. This CDR3 comprises 14 residues. In nucleotides, the CDR3 is TGCGCCAGCAGTGAGAGTATGGCCGGCGGTGAGCAGTTCTTC. Its translation is CASSESMAGGEQFF.

This chain links TRBV6-1 with TRBJ2-7; TRBD1 matches 7 bases. The germline V gene has CDR1 MNHNS and CDR2 SASEGT. CDR3 length: 14 amino acids. V dropped 4 bases and J dropped 5; count of bases not matched to a gene: 8. CDR3 coding DNA: TGTGCCAGCAGTGTACTCGGGGACAGCCACGAGCAGTACTTC. It is translated as CASSVLGDSHEQYF.

This clone occurred once. V is TRBV19 and J is TRBJ1-2; D remains unclear. V dropped 3 bases and J dropped 4 bases, with 21 bases sitting between them. The CDR3 totals 17 residues. Germline V gene data show CDR1 as LNHDA and CDR2 as SQIVND (reference sequence). CDR3 coding DNA: TGTGCCAGTAGTATTTCTTCCAACCCCCCTGCCTCCTATGGCTACACCTTC. It translates to CASSISSNPPASYGYTF.

The chain's CDR3 is CAWSTSRQETQYF. In DNA, the CDR3 is TGTGCCTGGAGCACGTCCCGCCAAGAGACCCAGTACTTC. This chain links TRBV30 with TRBJ2-5; no firm D call. CDR1 is GTSNPN, CDR2 SVGIG, per germline (reference sequence). The germline V and J ends were trimmed by 3 bases and 1 base, with 9 bases remaining between them. This CDR3 contains 13 residues.

The rearrangement uses TRBV6-1 and TRBJ1-5; 9 bases align to TRBD1. The ends lost 5 bases at V and 4 bases at J; junction bases unmatched: 6. Germline V gives CDR1 MNHNS, CDR2 SASEGT. The CDR3 totals 15 residues. In DNA form, the CDR3 reads TGTGCCAGCAGTCCGGGACAGGGTTGGAATCAGCCCCAGCATTTT. It specifies CASSPGQGWNQPQHF.

The chain uses TRBV19 and TRBJ2-2; D uncertain. The CDR3 covers 13 residues. Looked up from germline, CDR1 is LNHDA and CDR2 is SQIVND (reference sequence). V lost 11 bases, J lost 0 bases, and 10 bases lay in between. For the CDR3, the DNA is TGTGCCTCGCTAAGTACGAACACCGGGGAGCTGTTTTTT. It encodes CASLSTNTGELFF.

The genes are TRBV21-1 and TRBJ2-1; the DNA was not compared with TRBD1, the D call given in the table. TRBV21-1 is described as a pseudogene. The CDR3 extends over 18 amino acids. CDR3 nucleotide sequence: TGTGCCAGCAGTCCAGTGGAGGCAGGGGTTAGCTCCTACAATGAGCAGTTCTTC. It yields the protein CASSPVEAGVSSYNEQFF.

A single count supports this clone. The chain combines TRBV6-1 with TRBJ2-3, with TRBD1 matching 10 bases. The V and J ends lost 4 bases and 6 bases, in that order; junction bases with no gene match: 10. CDR1 is MNHNS, CDR2 SASEGT, per germline. CDR3 length: 16 amino acids. The CDR3 region has the DNA TGTGCCAGCAGTGGTCTCCAGGGACAGGGGAAGGATACGCAGTATTTT. This translates into CASSGLQGQGKDTQYF.

J is TRBJ2-7 and V is TRBV6-5; D is possibly TRBD1 (5 bases). V was shortened by 0 bases and J by 0 bases, with 9 bases between the two germline ends. Germline CDR1 and CDR2: MNHEY and SVGAGI. The CDR3 is made up of 15 amino acids. The CDR3 DNA reads TGTGCCAGCAGTTACTCGAGACAGTACTCCTACGAGCAGTACTTC. It encodes CASSYSRQYSYEQYF.

A single count supports this clone. This rearrangement joins TRBV28 to TRBJ1-4, with a weak D call TRBD1 (5 bases). The germline V and J ends were trimmed by 5 bases and 4 bases, with 8 bases remaining between them. The CDR3 length is 13 residues. The V gene's germline CDR1 is MDHEN and CDR2 SYDVKM. The CDR3 DNA reads TGTGCCAGCAGTGGAGGGGTTAATGAAAAACTGTTTTTT. Protein: CASSGGVNEKLFF.

This clone was detected only once. The rearrangement uses TRBV9 and TRBJ1-4; D uncertain. The V gene's germline CDR1 is SGDLS and CDR2 YYNGEE. This CDR3 has 14 residues. With 0 bases removed from V and 7 bases from J, the gap between germline ends came to 10 bases. CDR3 region: CASSVGEGSEKLFF. The CDR3 DNA reads TGTGCCAGCAGCGTAGGCGAAGGGAGTGAAAAACTGTTTTTT.

This rearrangement joins TRBV5-1 to TRBJ1-5; a possible D gene is TRBD1 (6 bases). V lost 0 bases, J lost 0 bases, and 16 bases lay in between. The CDR3 covers 18 residues. Germline assignment: CDR1 SGHRS and CDR2 YFSETQ. As DNA, the CDR3 is TGCGCCAGCAGCTTGGGAATCGCGGCAGGGGATAGCAATCAGCCCCAGCATTTT. Its translation: CASSLGIAAGDSNQPQHF.

The genes are TRBV10-1 and TRBJ2-2; D is undetermined. Germline-derived CDR1 and CDR2 are WNHNN and SYGVQD (reference sequence). V shed 4 bases and J shed 4 bases, with 7 bases lying between them. The CDR3 loop spans 13 amino acids. The CDR3 here is CASSATGTGELFF. In DNA form, the CDR3 reads TGCGCCAGCAGTGCAACGGGCACCGGGGAGCTGTTTTTT.

V gene TRBV10-3 combines with J gene TRBJ2-7; 7 positions agree with TRBD1. V trimming: 6 bases; J trimming: 1 base; junction bases outside the gene matches: 6. The CDR3 contains 14 residues. Germline CDR1 and CDR2: ENHRY and SYGVKD. The CDR3 sequence: CAIRTQGTSYEQYF. The CDR3, as DNA: TGTGCCATCAGAACACAGGGGACGTCCTACGAGCAGTACTTC.

The J gene is TRBJ2-1, the V gene TRBV6-5; 10 positions agree with TRBD2. The junction had 9 bases not matched to a gene; V was cut back by 7 bases and J by 6 bases. This CDR3 is 15 amino acids long. Germline loops: CDR1 MNHEY, CDR2 SVGAGI. CDR3 residues: CASNNLAGALNEQFF. The CDR3, as DNA: TGTGCCAGCAATAACCTAGCGGGAGCCCTCAATGAGCAGTTCTTC.

This clone has a handful of counts. This rearrangement joins TRBV7-9 to TRBJ2-7, with D hard to call. The CDR3 runs 13 residues. Trimming stripped 3 bases from V and 4 bases from J, with 10 bases between. Germline CDR1 reads SEHNR; CDR2 reads FQNEAQ (reference sequence). The CDR3 DNA follows: TGTGCCAGCAGCTTGGGGATCCTTTACGAGCAGTACTTC. Its protein product is CASSLGILYEQYF.

The chain combines TRBV7-3 with TRBJ2-3; D possibly matches TRBD1 or TRBD2 (6 bases each). In germline, CDR1 is SGHTA, CDR2 FQGTGA. The CDR3 covers 15 residues. Trimming removed 0 bases from V and 3 bases from J, with 10 bases in between. CDR3 nucleotides: TGTGCCAGCAGCTTAACAGGGGGGACGACAGATACGCAGTATTTT. Its translation is CASSLTGGTTDTQYF.